The present T cell receptor beta chain was sequenced within a study of blood T cells in healthy people across ages (dated by TCRdb to the mid-2010s). For the study in its entirety: Template switching captured roughly one uniquely barcoded TCR beta cDNA molecule per two T cells in model experiments. To avoid experimental bias, donors of different ages were spread randomly across the sequencing lanes. Age-related changes in TCR beta repertoire diversity were measured in the study by deep sequencing normalized with unique cDNA molecular identifiers. The study analyzed two additional independent replicas of 1 million unique cDNA reads from the same blood draw for two donors, one aged 18 to 30 and one aged 80 or older. Donors were grouped into four age groups: young (average roughly 17 years), middle-aged (approximately 41), aged (around 62) and long-lived (roughly 80).

V lost 4 bases and J lost 5 bases, and the count of bases not matched to a germline gene is 7. The CDR3 runs 14 amino acids, cysteine and phenylalanine included. This entry keeps only the CDR3 DNA: 42 bases, framed from base 1. The germline V gene (reference sequence) yields SGHKS for CDR1 and YYEKEE for CDR2. Systemically healthy Caucasian individuals from Russia, approximately 39 in total and aged roughly 6 to 100 years, were included as donors. Each donor gave ten milliliters of peripheral blood, drawn into EDTA-treated Vacutainer tubes. Ficoll-Paque density-gradient centrifugation was used to isolate PBMCs, with at least 6.5 million obtained per sample. Trizol reagent was used to extract total RNA from PBMCs, with at least 6 micrograms per sample. Naive CD45RAhigh/CD27high T cell percentages were measured by flow cytometry on a PBMC aliquot from every donor. Details on this clonotype: The antigen it recognizes is unknown. No much larger clonotype is one base removed from it; base qualities were not supplied.

The library was generated by 5' RACE. A second PCR of roughly 7 to 12 cycles was run with a J-beta primer mix and a sample-barcoded 5' primer. A template-switch 5' adaptor carrying 12 random nucleotides introduced a unique molecular identifier onto each TCR beta cDNA molecule. Each sample yielded at least 2.5 million CDR3-containing paired-end reads. First-strand cDNA synthesis was performed from all RNA using the Mint cDNA synthesis kit, with priming by a TRBC-specific oligonucleotide. After uracil-DNA glycosylase treatment, a first 18-cycle PCR used universal primers M1SS and BC2_uni_R on all cDNA. Per the source publication's procedure: Normalization of each sample was performed by random selection of 1 million high-quality reads, each carrying a distinct molecular identifier. Reads sharing molecular identifiers were discarded rather than binned into consensus sequences. MiTCR, set to a Q25 quality threshold and the strictest error-elimination algorithm, was used for CDR3 identification, clonotype clustering and error correction. A nonparametric unseen species model with Euler transformation was used to estimate lower-bound total TCR beta diversity. TCRdb took the public reads, trimmed them with fastp at Q25, ran MiXCR for clone calling and kept in-frame beta chains. Here each entry gathers all rows of one CDR3 protein and keeps the most common genes and DNA. The V and J calls and clone size come from TCRdb's table, not from the authors' own analysis. The sample table holds 1.5 million to 2 million distinct CDR3 sequences, of which around 42% were seen once. The ten top clones hold about 21% of the sample.

Overall study outcomes, separate from this receptor: The percentage of naive T cells measured by flow cytometry correlated strongly with observed TCR beta diversity. Estimates of total diversity based on one million sequenced T cells were regarded as lower bounds and as underestimates. Compared with the aged group, more naive CD4+ T cells, fewer expanded clones and increased TCR diversity were shown by the long-lived group, suggesting age selection. The CMV infection status of donors was not known, potentially confounding age-related changes in expanded clonotypes. As age increased, observed TCR beta diversity per million T cells dropped in a roughly linear way, and a significant reduction was already evident by age 40. Bulk unsorted PBMC profiling prevented conclusive comparison of naive and antigen-experienced compartments.

The sample consisted of blood. The TCR originated in a human donor in good health. Rearrangement joined TRBV5-5 to TRBJ1-2; a stretch of 8 junction bases matches TRBD1. The DNA reads TGTGCCAGCAGCCATGGACAGGGTTTGTATGGCTACACCTTC. Its protein is CASSHGQGLYGYTF.